This T cell receptor beta chain originates from a study of early T cells in non-severe SARS-CoV-2 infection. Study information: Unpaired chains resulted from sequencing bulk RNA of unsorted whole blood. Study conclusions and caveats: Matching results from VDJdb favored anti-spike CD8 responses, leaving private and CD4 specificities undetected.

V lost 5 bases to trimming and J lost 8 bases; unmatched junction nucleotides: 5. CDR1 is MNHEY and CDR2 is SMNVEV in the germline V gene (reference sequence). The CDR3 consists of 13 residues. This clonotype has just a few counts. Its antigen is unidentified. Unique molecular identifiers tagged individual cDNA molecules. One entry per CDR3 protein results from TCRdb running MiXCR on the 5' RACE reads. The sample has about 89,000 distinct CDR3 sequences; 16% are singletons. The chain uses TRBV27 and TRBJ1-1, with TRBD1 identical over 10 bases. The receptor comes from an adult who was a healthcare worker with PCR-confirmed SARS-CoV-2 infection or an uninfected control (not recorded which). The source was whole blood, collected at baseline. CDR3 nucleotide sequence: TGTGCCAGCAGTCTCCGGGACAGGGGCGAAGCTTTCTTT. Protein: CASSLRDRGEAFF.